This T cell receptor (beta chain) was captured by sequencing in a study of cytotoxic CD8 clonotypes in ibrutinib-treated CLL. Study details: Recorded responses included around 24 partial and 2 complete; following median approximately six years, roughly 15 stayed remitted and 12 progressed.

The repertoire was sequenced with immunoSEQ multiplex PCR; TCRdb's copy has only in-frame clones and lacks some. The sample records almost 250,000 clones, around 70% being singletons. This clone was found a few times. Germline CDR1 SQVTM, CDR2 ANQGSEA. This CDR3 comprises 13 residues. V gave up 7 bases and J gave up 5 bases, with 15 bases separating them. The clonotype originates from a human donor with chronic lymphocytic leukemia. V and J are TRBV29-1 and TRBJ2-1; weak D call: TRBD1 (6 bases). The sample here was PBMCs, taken after 24 months of ibrutinib treatment. Here the CDR3 DNA reads TGCAGCGCCTGCCGGGACAAGAACAATGAGCAGTTCTTC. Protein: CSACRDKNNEQFF.